Presented here are 28 T cell receptor beta chains from one specimen sequenced in a study of OX40 agonist ivuxolimab in advanced cancers. Profiled with immunoSEQ multiplex PCR; TCRdb holds only in-frame clones, not every one. The sample carries roughly 80,000 clones, roughly 80% recorded once. Sample: CD4+ or CD8+ T cells sorted from blood, taken in a trial of the OX40 agonist ivuxolimab. The receptors were sampled from an adult with an advanced solid tumor such as melanoma, head and neck, liver or kidney cancer.

This rearrangement joins TRBV5-5 to TRBJ2-7; D may match TRBD1 or TRBD2 (5 bases each). CDR3 length: 15 amino acids. V lost 4 bases and J lost 0, with 14 bases in between. Germline V lookup: CDR1 SGHKS, CDR2 YYEKEE (reference sequence). Here the CDR3 DNA reads TGTGCCAGCAGCGGGGGATATTCGAGCTCCTACGAGCAGTACTTC. It is translated as CASSGGYSSSYEQYF.

This chain connects TRBV5-1 to TRBJ1-3, with 8 nucleotides matching TRBD1. V shed 4 bases, J shed 2 bases, and the junction held 5 bases outside the gene matches. This CDR3 comprises 15 residues. CDR1 SGHRS and CDR2 YFSETQ come from the germline V gene. The CDR3 protein is CASSPRTGTGNTIYF. CDR3 nucleotides: TGCGCCAGCAGCCCCCGGACAGGGACTGGAAACACCATATATTTT. Based on the CDR3 plus reference TRBV5-1 and TRBJ1-3, the full variable domain is KAGVTQTPRYLIKTRGQQVTLSCSPISGHRSVSWYQQTPGQGLQFLFEYFSETQRNKGNFPGRFSGRQFSNSRSEMNVSTLELGDSALYLCASSPRTGTGNTIYFGEGSWLTVV.

This chain connects TRBV6-6 to TRBJ1-1; maybe TRBD1 (6 bases). The CDR3 length is 15 residues. V was shortened by 6 bases and J by 0 bases, with 14 bases between the two germline ends. Germline lookup yields CDR1 MNHNY and CDR2 SVGAGI (reference sequence). For the CDR3, the DNA is TGTGCCAGCAGGCCTCGGACAGACATGAACACTGAAGCTTTCTTT. Its translation: CASRPRTDMNTEAFF.

This chain joins TRBV5-1 and TRBJ2-3, with TRBD2 identical over 12 bases. Trimming at V came to 6 bases and at J to 0 bases, leaving 8 bases not matched to a gene. This CDR3 is built from 17 residues. Germline V CDR1 and CDR2: SGHRS, YFSETQ. For the CDR3, the DNA is TGCGCCAGCAAAAGATTGACTAGCGGGGGAAGCACAGATACGCAGTATTTT. This sequence encodes CASKRLTSGGSTDTQYF.

V and J are TRBV29-1 and TRBJ1-2, with 10 nucleotides matching TRBD1. Trimming at V came to 7 bases and at J to 7 bases, leaving 6 bases not matched to a gene. This CDR3 has 12 residues. In germline, CDR1 is SQVTM, CDR2 ANQGSEA. The CDR3: CSAPDRGLGYTF. For the CDR3, the DNA is TGCAGCGCCCCCGACAGGGGGCTTGGCTACACCTTC.

The chain has TRBV6-1 and TRBJ1-5; maybe TRBD1 (5 bases). V was pared by 2 bases and J by 0 bases, with 11 bases between. Per the germline V gene, CDR1 is MNHNS and CDR2 is SASEGT. The CDR3 covers 16 residues. Written as DNA, the CDR3 is TGTGCCAGCAGTGAATTAGCAGGGTATAGCAATCAGCCCCAGCATTTT. Its protein product is CASSELAGYSNQPQHF.

The chain employs TRBV19 and TRBJ2-7, with D perhaps given as TRBD1 or TRBD2 (6 bases each). There are 17 residues in the CDR3. V lost 1 base and J lost 3, with 19 bases in between. Germline values: CDR1 LNHDA, CDR2 SQIVND (reference sequence). CDR3 sequence: CASSIGGARYSHYEQYF. The CDR3 nucleotides are TGTGCCAGTAGTATAGGGGGGGCGCGGTACAGTCACTACGAGCAGTACTTC.

The V gene is TRBV9, the J gene TRBJ2-1; 8 nucleotides line up with TRBD2. The CDR3 spans 14 residues. Trimming at V came to 4 bases and at J to 8 bases, leaving 8 bases not matched to a gene. Germline V CDR1 and CDR2: SGDLS, YYNGEE. Here the CDR3 DNA reads TGTGCCAGCAGCCGGACGGGGGGGTCGGATGAGCAGTTCTTC. It is translated as CASSRTGGSDEQFF.

Worth noting for this clone: The junction shows a germline mismatch at one end, possibly a read error. The chain combines TRBV9 with TRBJ2-3; the D is unclear. The V gene's germline CDR1 is SGDLS and CDR2 YYNGEE. The CDR3 is 16 amino acids. The CDR3 region has the DNA TGTGTCAGCAGCGTATTCGGCAAAACTAGCACAGATACGCAGTATTTT. This sequence encodes CVSSVFGKTSTDTQYF.

This chain connects TRBV18 to TRBJ2-5; D may be TRBD1 or TRBD2 (5 bases each). The CDR3 length is 18 residues. V lost 1 base to trimming and J lost 1 base, with 19 bases between them. Germline CDR1 reads KGHSH; CDR2 reads LQKENI. CDR3 amino acids: CASSPLTPGTNVQETQYF. The CDR3 DNA sequence: TGTGCCAGCTCACCACTCACTCCGGGGACCAACGTCCAAGAGACCCAGTACTTC.

The chain employs TRBV9 and TRBJ1-2, with D unclear. CDR1 is SGDLS, CDR2 YYNGEE, per germline. The CDR3 covers 14 residues. V was shortened by 3 bases and J by 5 bases, with 14 bases between the two germline ends. Here the CDR3 DNA reads TGTGCCAGCAGCGACCTTCGGGGAGAGTATGGCTACACCTTC. Protein sequence: CASSDLRGEYGYTF. Full variable domain (outside the CDR3, taken from reference TRBV9 and TRBJ1-2): DSGVTQTPKHLITATGQRVTLRCSPRSGDLSVYWYQQSLDQGLQFLIQYYNGEERAKGNILERFSAQQFPDLHSELNLSSLELGDSALYFCASSDLRGEYGYTFGSGTRLTVV.

The rearrangement links TRBV5-1 to TRBJ2-1; D may be TRBD1 (5 bases). The CDR3 length is 13 residues. Trimming took off 4 bases at V and 15 bases at J, with 20 bases between the two ends. Germline-derived CDR1 and CDR2 are SGHRS and YFSETQ. CDR3 in amino acids: CASSNRQRQTWFF. For the CDR3, the DNA is TGCGCCAGCAGCAACAGACAGAGACAGACTTGGTTCTTC.

This clone has only a few counts. CDR3 in DNA: TGCGCCAGCAGCTTGGAGGGACAGGGGGCAGGTGGCTACACCTTC. Amino acids: CASSLEGQGAGGYTF. The chain couples TRBV5-1 to TRBJ1-2; 12 nucleotides match TRBD1. V dropped 0 bases and J dropped 7; count of bases not matched to a gene: 4. Germline V CDR1 and CDR2: SGHRS, YFSETQ. The CDR3 spans 15 residues.

This chain connects TRBV13 to TRBJ2-1; D unclear. The CDR3 is made up of 12 amino acids. Germline CDR1 reads PRHDT; CDR2 reads FYEKMQ (reference sequence). Trimming removed 0 bases at V and 11 bases at J, with 8 bases between. The CDR3 region is CASSLGQKQQFF. The DNA of the CDR3 is TGTGCCAGCAGCTTAGGCCAAAAGCAGCAGTTCTTC. The full variable domain, in which reference TRBV13 and TRBJ2-1 provide the parts outside the CDR3, is AAGVIQSPRHLIKEKRETATLKCYPIPRHDTVYWYQQGPGQDPQFLISFYEKMQSDKGSIPDRFSAQQFSDYHSELNMSSLELGDSALYFCASSLGQKQQFFGPGTRLTVL.

The V and J genes are TRBV5-6 and TRBJ1-2, with 7 bases fitting TRBD1. The CDR3 totals 12 residues. Losses at the gene ends were 4 bases for V and 6 bases for J; bases not matched to a gene: 3. The germline CDR1 and CDR2 sequences are SGHDT and YYEEEE. The CDR3 loop reads CASSEQGHGYTF. In nucleotides, the CDR3 is TGTGCCAGCAGCGAACAGGGGCATGGCTACACCTTC.

This chain connects TRBV2 to TRBJ2-3; 9 nucleotides agree with TRBD2. Germline CDR1 is SNHLY and CDR2 is FYNNEI. V was pared by 5 bases and J by 11 bases, with 11 bases of the junction left unmatched. This CDR3 comprises 14 residues. Here the CDR3 DNA reads TGTGCCAGCAGTCTAGCGGGGCGCTTGAATATGCAGTATTTT. This translates into CASSLAGRLNMQYF.

This clone was observed a few times. This rearrangement joins TRBV6-1 to TRBJ2-7, with D perhaps TRBD1 (5 bases). Germline loops: CDR1 MNHNS, CDR2 SASEGT. The ends were cut back, 0 bases at V and 1 base at J, with 7 bases in the middle. CDR3 length: 14 amino acids. The CDR3 nucleotides are TGTGCCAGCAGTGAAGCCCAGGGATCCTACGAGCAGTACTTC. Its protein product is CASSEAQGSYEQYF.

The chain has TRBV7-3 and TRBJ2-3; possible D gene TRBD2, 6 bases. The CDR3 spans 16 residues. Germline V gives CDR1 SGHTA, CDR2 FQGTGA. Trimming took 5 bases from V and 0 from J, leaving 15 bases between them. Here the CDR3 reads CASSLGGPSSTDTQYF. CDR3 sequence (DNA): TGTGCCAGCAGCCTCGGGGGTCCATCTAGCACAGATACGCAGTATTTT.

The rearrangement joins TRBV5-1 to TRBJ1-6; 8 nucleotides align to TRBD1. Germline CDR1 reads SGHRS; CDR2 reads YFSETQ. The CDR3 consists of 15 residues. V shed 3 bases and J 7 bases; nucleotides not matched to a gene: 6. The DNA of the CDR3 is TGCGCCAGCAGCTCAACAGGGGGTGCGAATTCACCCCTCCACTTT. Amino acids: CASSSTGGANSPLHF.

V and J are TRBV5-5 and TRBJ2-1; 10 nucleotides align to TRBD1. The trim removed 4 bases at V and 7 bases at J, leaving 5 bases unmatched. CDR1 and CDR2 from the germline V gene are SGHKS and YYEKEE (reference sequence). The CDR3 totals 14 residues. The CDR3 is CASSRTGGNNEQFF. As DNA, the CDR3 is TGTGCCAGCAGCCGGACAGGGGGAAATAATGAGCAGTTCTTC.

The chain carries TRBV28 and TRBJ1-2, with a weak D call TRBD1 (6 bases). Germline lookup yields CDR1 MDHEN and CDR2 SYDVKM. With 2 bases removed from V and 4 bases from J, the gap between germline ends came to 17 bases. CDR3 length equals 16 residues. CDR3 coding DNA: TGTGCCAGCAGTTTAAGGGCGCAGGGGATAAGCTATGGCTACACCTTC. The encoded protein is CASSLRAQGISYGYTF.

The rearrangement joins TRBV6-1 to TRBJ1-1; the D is unclear. V lost 6 bases to trimming and J lost 8 bases, with 16 bases between them. CDR1 is MNHNS and CDR2 is SASEGT in the germline V gene. The length of the CDR3 is 13 residues. The chain's CDR3 is CASSPSLVREAFF. The CDR3 DNA reads TGTGCCAGCAGCCCGTCCCTGGTCAGGGAAGCTTTCTTT.

V gene TRBV30 combines with J gene TRBJ1-1; D gene unclear. Germline CDR1 is GTSNPN and CDR2 is SVGIG (reference sequence). The CDR3 loop spans 13 amino acids. Trimming cost V 2 bases and J 1 base, with 8 bases left between them. The CDR3 here is CAWSSLGNTEAFF. DNA for the CDR3: TGTGCCTGGAGTTCCCTCGGGAACACTGAAGCTTTCTTT.

The chain recombines TRBV5-8 with TRBJ2-5; D not certain. The V end was cut by 5 bases, the J end by 1 base, with 12 bases between. CDR3 length: 14 amino acids. Germline CDR1 is SGHTS and CDR2 is YDEGEE. CDR3 sequence: CASRRTDPQETQYF. The CDR3 nucleotides read TGTGCCAGCAGAAGGACGGACCCCCAAGAGACCCAGTACTTC.

The chain recombines TRBV5-4 with TRBJ2-5, with D possibly matching TRBD1 (6 bases). Trimming stripped 4 bases from V and 5 bases from J, with 15 bases between. Per the germline V gene, CDR1 is SGHNT and CDR2 is YYREEE (reference sequence). The CDR3 runs 14 residues. In nucleotides, the CDR3 is TGTGCCAGCAGCCAGAGACAGGAAGGGGAGACCCAGTACTTC. As protein: CASSQRQEGETQYF.

The V gene is TRBV2, the J gene TRBJ2-3, with TRBD2 matching over 11 bases. CDR1 and CDR2 from the germline V gene are SNHLY and FYNNEI. The J segment lost 9 bases and the V segment lost 4 bases, leaving 9 bases of the junction unmatched. There are 15 residues in the CDR3. Here the CDR3 reads CASSVSGGAGGTQYF. The CDR3 DNA reads TGTGCCAGCAGTGTTAGCGGGGGGGCCGGAGGCACGCAGTATTTT.

The J gene is TRBJ2-7, the V gene TRBV15; either TRBD1 or TRBD2 may fit D (5 bases each). CDR1 and CDR2 (germline): LNHNV, YYDKDF (reference sequence). This CDR3 spans 14 amino acids. V lost 1 base to trimming and J lost 6 bases, with 13 bases between them. The CDR3 here is CATSRGDEGSEQYF. DNA for the CDR3: TGTGCCACCAGCAGAGGGGACGAGGGAAGCGAGCAGTACTTC.

The rearrangement links TRBV18 to TRBJ2-7; possibly TRBD1 for D (5 bases). The CDR3 runs to 17 residues. From germline, CDR1 is KGHSH and CDR2 LQKENI. V shed 2 bases and J shed 1 base, with 18 bases lying between them. Here the CDR3 reads CASSPSVGQGPSYEQYF. CDR3 sequence (DNA): TGTGCCAGCTCACCATCGGTGGGCCAGGGTCCTTCCTACGAGCAGTACTTC.